This T cell receptor beta chain was sequenced for a study of early T cells in non-severe SARS-CoV-2 infection. Background on the study: Bulk RNA taken from unsorted whole blood was sequenced, leaving chains unpaired.

The TCR library protocol was used to attach unique molecular identifiers. These identifiers were attached to individual cDNA molecules. Each CDR3 protein is one row after TCRdb ran MiXCR on the 5' RACE reads. The table records 100,000 to 120,000 distinct CDR3 sequences, about 12% of them present only once. A word on this clonotype: The antigen remains unidentified.

General observations from the study: Matches to VDJdb favored anti-spike CD8 responses and missed private and CD4 specificities.

The V gene lost 1 base and the J gene lost 2 bases, with 6 bases spanning the gap. The germline V gene has CDR1 SQVTM and CDR2 ANQGSEA. The CDR3 length is 13 residues. The sequenced material came from whole blood. This receptor was identified in an adult who was a healthcare worker with PCR-confirmed SARS-CoV-2 infection or an uninfected control (not recorded which). The chain uses TRBV29-1 and TRBJ2-1; no firm D call. The CDR3 protein is CSVEGAAYNEQFF. The CDR3 DNA is TGCAGCGTTGAAGGGGCAGCCTACAATGAGCAGTTCTTC.